Listed below are T cell receptor beta chains from one sample, sequenced in a study of cytomegalovirus exposure and HLA in healthy donors. The assay was immunoSEQ multiplex PCR, and TCRdb's table has in-frame clones only and misses some. Of 200,000 or so clones listed, about four fifths are singletons. Sequencing used PBMCs. The source of these receptors is a woman aged 25 to 45 in good health and CMV-seropositive. The CDR3 runs from the conserved cysteine through the conserved F or W. D genes are given only for firm matches. Expanded clones are given a class, and other clones once, few, many or no size at all.

>TRBD1|TRBV19|once|TRBJ1-1
CASSRQRGRVTEAFF
TGTGCCAGTAGTAGGCAGAGGGGGCGGGTCACTGAAGCTTTCTTT
>NA|TRBV4-1|NA|TRBJ2-2
CASSGRHGELFF
TGCGCCAGCAGTGGGCGTCACGGGGAGCTGTTTTTT
>NA|TRBV21-1|NA|TRBJ2-2
CASSKGRGVAGELFF
TGTGCCAGCAGCAAAGGTAGGGGCGTAGCCGGGGAGCTGTTTTTT
>NA|TRBV4-3|few|TRBJ2-1
CASSQEARGRSYNEQFF
TGCGCCAGCAGCCAAGAAGCCAGGGGAAGATCCTACAATGAGCAGTTCTTC
>NA|TRBV28|few|TRBJ2-1
CASIPASYNEQFF
TGTGCCAGCATCCCCGCGTCCTACAATGAGCAGTTCTTC
>TRBD1|TRBV7-2|NA|TRBJ2-1
CASRRQGDIYNEQFF
TGTGCCAGCAGGAGACAGGGGGATATCTACAATGAGCAGTTCTTC
>NA|TRBV2|NA|TRBJ2-3
CASSELETDTQYF
TGTGCCAGCAGTGAACTGGAGACAGATACGCAGTATTTT
>TRBD1|TRBV28|NA|TRBJ2-2
CASSGPGQRAGELFF
TGTGCCAGCAGCGGTCCGGGACAGAGGGCTGGGGAGCTGTTTTTT
>NA|TRBV18|NA|TRBJ2-7
CASSPDSSYEQYF
TGTGCCAGCTCACCGGACAGCTCCTACGAGCAGTACTTC
>TRBD1|TRBV7-8|few|TRBJ1-5
CASSPQGGVNQPQHF
TGTGCCAGCAGCCCACAGGGGGGGGTCAATCAGCCCCAGCATTTT
>NA|TRBV28|few|TRBJ2-7
CASSRQGREQYF
TGTGCCAGCAGTCGTCAGGGTCGCGAGCAGTACTTC
>NA|TRBV2|NA|TRBJ2-5
CASRRDSETQYF
TGTGCCAGCAGGAGGGACTCTGAGACCCAGTACTTC
>TRBD1|TRBV19|few|TRBJ2-1
CASGDRLYNEQFF
TGTGCCAGTGGGGACAGGTTGTACAATGAGCAGTTCTTC
>TRBD1|TRBV6-1|NA|TRBJ1-5
CASRGDGTGHQPQHF
TGTGCCAGCCGGGGAGACGGGACAGGCCATCAGCCCCAGCATTTT
>NA|TRBV6-5|NA|TRBJ1-1
CASKVWGRGTEAFF
TGTGCCAGCAAGGTTTGGGGGCGGGGGACTGAAGCTTTCTTT
>NA|TRBV9|NA|TRBJ2-3
CASSVAGSTQYF
TGTGCCAGCAGCGTAGCTGGCAGTACGCAGTATTTT
>NA|TRBV19|NA|TRBJ1-6
CASSPRAPTYNSPLHF
TGTGCCAGTAGTCCTCGTGCACCCACATACAATTCACCCCTCCACTTT
>TRBD2|TRBV7-9|NA|TRBJ2-5
CASKPLGTSEETQYF
TGTGCCAGCAAGCCGCTGGGGACTAGCGAGGAGACCCAGTACTTC
>NA|TRBV4-2|NA|TRBJ1-4
CASSQEAVFEKLFF
TGTGCCAGCAGCCAAGAGGCGGTTTTTGAAAAACTGTTTTTT
>TRBD2|TRBV5-1|NA|TRBJ2-1
CASSPLAGERNEQFF
TGCGCCAGCAGCCCACTAGCGGGAGAGAGGAATGAGCAGTTCTTC
>TRBD1|TRBV19|NA|TRBJ1-5
CASSHLAGDRVRQPQHF
TGTGCCAGTAGTCACCTAGCGGGAGACAGGGTGAGACAGCCCCAGCATTTT
>TRBD1|TRBV6-5|NA|TRBJ2-2
CASSRDRATGELFF
TGTGCCAGCAGTCGAGACAGGGCCACCGGGGAGCTGTTTTTT
>NA|TRBV7-9|NA|TRBJ1-4
CASSTGNGTTNEKLFF
TGTGCCAGCAGCACGGGTAACGGGACAACTAATGAAAAACTGTTTTTT
>NA|TRBV7-9|NA|TRBJ1-2
CASSLALNYGYTF
TGTGCCAGCAGCTTAGCTCTAAACTATGGCTACACCTTC
>NA|TRBV5-1|NA|TRBJ2-3
CASRGLSTDTQYF
TGCGCCAGCAGGGGGCTAAGCACAGATACGCAGTATTTT
>NA|TRBV6-5|NA|TRBJ2-1
CASSRAGLPSNEQFF
TGTGCCAGCAGCAGAGCGGGCCTCCCCTCAAATGAGCAGTTCTTC
>TRBD1|TRBV23-1|NA|TRBJ1-6
CASRHRDSFYNSPLHF
TGCGCCAGCAGACACCGGGACAGCTTCTATAATTCACCCCTCCACTTT
>NA|TRBV9|NA|TRBJ2-1
CASSVESGRNEQFF
TGTGCCAGCAGCGTAGAGTCTGGGCGCAATGAGCAGTTCTTC
>TRBD1|TRBV2|once|TRBJ1-3
CASRDRWLGNTIYF
TGTGCCAGCAGGGACAGGTGGTTAGGAAACACCATATATTTT
>NA|TRBV2|few|TRBJ1-1
CASKQLTTGNTEAFF
TGTGCCAGCAAACAGCTGACGACAGGAAACACTGAAGCTTTCTTT
>NA|TRBV11-2|NA|TRBJ1-3
CASSLGYRVDGNTIYF
TGTGCCAGCAGCTTAGGCTACAGGGTAGACGGAAACACCATATATTTT
>TRBD2|TRBV29-1|NA|TRBJ2-1
CSVVQREEPNEQFF
TGCAGCGTGGTACAGCGGGAGGAACCGAATGAGCAGTTCTTC
>NA|TRBV7-2|NA|TRBJ2-6
CASSPGHSGANVLTF
TGTGCCAGCAGCCCGGGTCATTCTGGGGCCAACGTCCTGACTTTC
>TRBD2|TRBV27|NA|TRBJ2-7
CASSLFSGMSYEQYF
TGTGCCAGCAGTTTATTTAGCGGGATGTCCTACGAGCAGTACTTC
>TRBD2|TRBV29-1|NA|TRBJ2-7
CSVELREGSSYEQYF
TGCAGCGTTGAATTGCGGGAGGGTAGCTCCTACGAGCAGTACTTC
>NA|TRBV19|NA|TRBJ1-5
CASSSDAGAVSNQPQHF
TGTGCCAGTAGTAGTGACGCAGGGGCGGTCAGCAATCAGCCCCAGCATTTT
>TRBD2|TRBV10-3|NA|TRBJ2-1
CAISEEAGGPYNEQFF
TGTGCCATCAGTGAAGAAGCGGGGGGACCCTACAATGAGCAGTTCTTC
>NA|TRBV29-1|NA|TRBJ2-7
CSAISSYEQYF
TGCAGCGCCATTAGCTCCTACGAGCAGTACTTC
>NA|TRBV7-2|NA|TRBJ1-5
CASSLPGEAQHF
TGTGCCAGCAGCTTACCGGGAGAAGCCCAGCATTTT
>NA|TRBV2|NA|TRBJ2-2
CASRMTGSRTYTGELFF
TGTGCCAGCAGAATGACAGGAAGCAGAACATACACCGGGGAGCTGTTTTTT
>NA|TRBV6-1|NA|TRBJ1-1
CASSTAPNGNTEAFF
TGTGCCAGCTCAACAGCTCCTAACGGGAACACTGAAGCTTTCTTT
>NA|TRBV4-2|NA|TRBJ2-2
CASSPRILDGGELFF
TGTGCCAGCAGCCCCCGTATACTAGATGGCGGGGAGCTGTTTTTT
>TRBD2|TRBV5-1|NA|TRBJ2-1
CASSSLVTSGGALEQFF
TGCGCCAGCAGCTCCCTAGTTACTAGCGGGGGGGCACTTGAGCAGTTCTTC
>TRBD1|TRBV19|NA|TRBJ1-5
CASSSGQGTYSNQPQHF
TGTGCCAGTAGTTCCGGACAGGGGACCTATAGCAATCAGCCCCAGCATTTT
>NA|TRBV9|NA|TRBJ2-1
CASNGENNEQFF
TGTGCCAGCAATGGGGAGAACAATGAGCAGTTCTTC
>TRBD2|TRBV7-2|few|TRBJ2-5
CASSSEVAGVSSLETQYF
TGTGCCAGCAGCTCAGAGGTAGCGGGGGTCTCTAGCCTGGAGACCCAGTACTTC
>NA|TRBV6-6|NA|TRBJ1-2
CASSYSRGLDGYTF
TGTGCCAGCAGTTACTCGCGGGGGCTTGACGGCTACACCTTC
>NA|TRBV5-4|few|TRBJ1-6
CASRPSLADSPLHF
TGTGCCAGCAGGCCATCCTTAGCGGATTCACCCCTCCACTTT
>NA|TRBV7-2|NA|TRBJ1-2
CASSLTNRVNYGYTF
TGTGCCAGCAGCTTGACAAACAGGGTTAACTATGGCTACACCTTC
>TRBD1|TRBV6-5|NA|TRBJ1-1
CASSSDRAKNTEAFF
TGTGCCAGCAGTTCCGACAGGGCCAAGAACACTGAAGCTTTCTTT
>NA|TRBV2|NA|TRBJ1-4
CASSDGTTNEKLFF
TGTGCCAGCAGTGACGGGACAACTAATGAAAAACTGTTTTTT